The source of this TCR beta chain is a study of T cells after yellow fever vaccination. TCRdb fed the 5' RACE reads into MiXCR, producing one record per CDR3 protein. The sample has 250,000 or so distinct CDR3 sequences, roughly 3.7% seen once. Germline V gene data show CDR1 as WSHSY and CDR2 as SAAADI. V was clipped by 1 base and J by 1 base; unmatched bases: 9. The CDR3 covers 19 residues. The table lists this clonotype with many counts. This clonotype was obtained from a man between 18 and 29 years old who received the YFV17D yellow fever vaccine. Sample: PBMCs, taken 15 days after the yellow fever booster vaccination. The gene calls are TRBV10-2 and TRBJ2-1; 11 bases are a match to TRBD2. CDR3 protein: CASSEFSGGAIGSYNEQFF. The CDR3 nucleotides read TGCGCCAGCAGTGAGTTTAGCGGGGGGGCTATAGGATCCTACAATGAGCAGTTCTTC.